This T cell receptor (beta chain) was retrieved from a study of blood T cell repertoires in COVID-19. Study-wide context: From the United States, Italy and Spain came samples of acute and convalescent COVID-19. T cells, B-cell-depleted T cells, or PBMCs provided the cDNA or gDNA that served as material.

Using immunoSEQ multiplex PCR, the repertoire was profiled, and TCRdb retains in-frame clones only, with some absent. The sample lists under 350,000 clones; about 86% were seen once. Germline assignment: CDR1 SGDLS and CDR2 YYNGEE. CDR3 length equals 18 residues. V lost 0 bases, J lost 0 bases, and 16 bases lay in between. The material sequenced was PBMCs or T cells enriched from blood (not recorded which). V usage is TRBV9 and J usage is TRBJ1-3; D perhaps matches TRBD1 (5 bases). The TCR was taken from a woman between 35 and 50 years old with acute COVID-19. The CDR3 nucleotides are TGTGCCAGCAGCGTAGAACGAGGCGACAGCCACTCTGGAAACACCATATATTTT. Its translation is CASSVERGDSHSGNTIYF.